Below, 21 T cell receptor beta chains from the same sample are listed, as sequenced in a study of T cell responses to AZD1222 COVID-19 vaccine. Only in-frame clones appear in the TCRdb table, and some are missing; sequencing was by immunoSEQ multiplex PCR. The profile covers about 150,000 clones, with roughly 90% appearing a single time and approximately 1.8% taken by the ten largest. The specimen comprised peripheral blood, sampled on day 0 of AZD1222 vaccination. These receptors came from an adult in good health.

The CDR3 protein is CASSRLDREAFF. CDR3 bases: TGTGCCAGCAGCAGGCTCGACAGGGAAGCTTTCTTT. This chain links TRBV7-2 with TRBJ1-1; tentative D call: TRBD1 (6 bases). Germline CDR1 reads SGHTA; CDR2 reads FQGNSA. The CDR3 has 12 residues. Trimming cost V 5 bases and J 8 bases, with 12 bases left between them.

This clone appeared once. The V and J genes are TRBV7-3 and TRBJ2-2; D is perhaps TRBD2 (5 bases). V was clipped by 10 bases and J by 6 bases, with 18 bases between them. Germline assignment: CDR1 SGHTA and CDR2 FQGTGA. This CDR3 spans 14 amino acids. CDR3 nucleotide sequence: TGTGCCACCGTGGGTCTAGCTTATGCCGGGGAGCTGTTTTTT. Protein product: CATVGLAYAGELFF.

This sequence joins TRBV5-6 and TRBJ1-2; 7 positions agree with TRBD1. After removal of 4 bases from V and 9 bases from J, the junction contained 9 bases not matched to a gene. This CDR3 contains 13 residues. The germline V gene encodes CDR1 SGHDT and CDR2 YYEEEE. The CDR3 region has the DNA TGTGCCAGCAGCCCGGACAGGTATGGCAGCTACACCTTC. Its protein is CASSPDRYGSYTF. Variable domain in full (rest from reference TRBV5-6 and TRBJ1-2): DAGVTQSPTHLIKTRGQQVTLRCSPKSGHDTVSWYQQALGQGPQFIFQYYEEEERQRGNFPDRFSGHQFPNYSSELNVNALLLGDSALYLCASSPDRYGSYTFGSGTRLTVV.

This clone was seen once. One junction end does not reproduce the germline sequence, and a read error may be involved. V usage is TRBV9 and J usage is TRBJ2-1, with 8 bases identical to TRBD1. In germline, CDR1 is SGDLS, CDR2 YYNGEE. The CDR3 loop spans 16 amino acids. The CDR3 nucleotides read TGTGCCACCAGCCCCCCCGGACAGGGTTCCTACAATGAGCAGTTCTTC. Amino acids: CATSPPGQGSYNEQFF.

The DNA of the CDR3 is TGTGCCAGCAGCCTATCCCTGGGGGATTCACCCCTCCACTTT. Translation: CASSLSLGDSPLHF. The chain is built from TRBV3-1 (or the pseudogene TRBV3-2) and TRBJ1-6, with D perhaps TRBD1 (5 bases). V lost 4 bases and J 8 bases, leaving 12 bases between the germline ends. The CDR3 runs to 14 residues. Per the germline V gene, CDR1 is LGHDT and CDR2 is YNNKEL (reference sequence).

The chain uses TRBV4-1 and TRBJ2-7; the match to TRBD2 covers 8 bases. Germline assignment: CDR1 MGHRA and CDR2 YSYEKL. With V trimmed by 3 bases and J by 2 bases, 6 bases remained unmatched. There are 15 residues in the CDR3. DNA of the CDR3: TGCGCCAGCAGCCACGGGGGGGGACCCACCTACGAGCAGTACTTC. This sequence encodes CASSHGGGPTYEQYF.

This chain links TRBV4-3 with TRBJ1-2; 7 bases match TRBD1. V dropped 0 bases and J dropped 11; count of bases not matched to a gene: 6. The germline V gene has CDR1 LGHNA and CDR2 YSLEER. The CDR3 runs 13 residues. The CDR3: CASSQDRTGGYTF. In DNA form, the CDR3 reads TGCGCCAGCAGCCAAGATAGGACAGGAGGTTACACCTTC.

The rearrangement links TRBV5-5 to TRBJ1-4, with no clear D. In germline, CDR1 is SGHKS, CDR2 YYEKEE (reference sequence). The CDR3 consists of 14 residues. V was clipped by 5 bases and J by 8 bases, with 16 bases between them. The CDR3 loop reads CASSLGSVVEKLFF. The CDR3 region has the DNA TGTGCCAGCAGTCTCGGGTCCGTAGTAGAAAAACTGTTTTTT. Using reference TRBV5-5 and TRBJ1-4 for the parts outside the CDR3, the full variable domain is DAGVTQSPTHLIKTRGQQVTLRCSPISGHKSVSWYQQVLGQGPQFIFQYYEKEERGRGNFPDRFSARQFPNYSSELNVNALLLGDSALYLCASSLGSVVEKLFFGSGTQLSVL.

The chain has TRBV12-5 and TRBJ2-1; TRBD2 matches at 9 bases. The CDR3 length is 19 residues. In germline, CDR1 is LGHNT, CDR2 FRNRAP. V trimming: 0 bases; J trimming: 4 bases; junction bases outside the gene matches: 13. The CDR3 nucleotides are TGTGCTAGTGGTTTGGTTCCTCTAGGAGCGGGAGGAGGTTACAATGAGCAGTTCTTC. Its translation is CASGLVPLGAGGGYNEQFF.

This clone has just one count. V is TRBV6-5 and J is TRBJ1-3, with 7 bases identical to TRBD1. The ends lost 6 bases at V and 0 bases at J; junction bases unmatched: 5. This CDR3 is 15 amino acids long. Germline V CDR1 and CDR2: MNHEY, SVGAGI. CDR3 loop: CASSSTGDSGNTIYF. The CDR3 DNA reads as TGTGCCAGCAGCTCTACAGGGGACTCTGGAAACACCATATATTTT.

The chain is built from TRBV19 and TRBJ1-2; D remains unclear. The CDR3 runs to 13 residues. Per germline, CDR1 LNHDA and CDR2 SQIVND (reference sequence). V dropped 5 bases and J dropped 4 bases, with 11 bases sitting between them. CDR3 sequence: CASSYKASYGYTF. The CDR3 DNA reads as TGTGCCAGTAGTTATAAGGCTAGCTATGGCTACACCTTC.

The chain's CDR3 is CASSMTGQSREQYF. In DNA, the CDR3 is TGTGCCAGCAGCATGACGGGACAGTCCCGAGAGCAGTACTTC. J is TRBJ2-7 and V is TRBV5-6, with TRBD1 matching over 7 bases. This CDR3 contains 14 residues. J gave up 7 bases and V 4 bases, and 11 bases lay outside the gene matches. Germline CDR1 is SGHDT and CDR2 is YYEEEE.

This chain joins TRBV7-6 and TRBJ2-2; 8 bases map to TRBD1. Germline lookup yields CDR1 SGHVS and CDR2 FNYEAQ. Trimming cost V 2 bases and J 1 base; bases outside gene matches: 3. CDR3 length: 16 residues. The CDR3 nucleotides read TGTGCCAGCAGCTTACCGGACAGGGAGAACACCGGGGAGCTGTTTTTT. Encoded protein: CASSLPDRENTGELFF.

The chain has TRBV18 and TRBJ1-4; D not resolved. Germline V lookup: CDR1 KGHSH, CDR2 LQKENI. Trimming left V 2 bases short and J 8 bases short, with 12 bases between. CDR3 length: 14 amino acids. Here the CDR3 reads CASSPIVLGEKLFF. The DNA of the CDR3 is TGTGCCAGCTCACCAATTGTCTTGGGGGAAAAACTGTTTTTT.

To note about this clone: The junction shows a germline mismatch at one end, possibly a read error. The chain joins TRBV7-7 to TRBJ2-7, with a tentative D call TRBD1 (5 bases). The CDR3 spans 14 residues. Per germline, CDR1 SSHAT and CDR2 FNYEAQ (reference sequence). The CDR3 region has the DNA TGTGCTAGCAGTATAAGGGGAAGCTCCTACGAGCAGTACTTC. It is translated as CASSIRGSSYEQYF.

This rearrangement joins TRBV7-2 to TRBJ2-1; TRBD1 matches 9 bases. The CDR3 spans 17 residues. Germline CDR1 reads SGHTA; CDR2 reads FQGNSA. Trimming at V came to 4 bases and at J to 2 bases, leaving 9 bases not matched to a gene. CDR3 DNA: TGTGCCAGCAGCTCAACCCTTAGGACAGGGGCCTACAATGAGCAGTTCTTC. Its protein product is CASSSTLRTGAYNEQFF.

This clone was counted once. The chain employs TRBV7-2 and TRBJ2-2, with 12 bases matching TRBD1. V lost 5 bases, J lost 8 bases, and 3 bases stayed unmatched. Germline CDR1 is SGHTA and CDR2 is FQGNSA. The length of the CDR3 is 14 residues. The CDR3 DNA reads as TGTGCCAGCAGCGGGGACAGGGGGCTTGGGGAGCTGTTTTTT. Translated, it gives CASSGDRGLGELFF.

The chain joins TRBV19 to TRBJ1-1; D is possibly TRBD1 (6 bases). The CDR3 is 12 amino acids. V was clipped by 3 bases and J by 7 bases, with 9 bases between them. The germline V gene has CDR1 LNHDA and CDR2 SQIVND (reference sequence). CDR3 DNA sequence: TGTGCCAGTAGTATCGGGACACTTGAAGCTTTCTTT. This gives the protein CASSIGTLEAFF.

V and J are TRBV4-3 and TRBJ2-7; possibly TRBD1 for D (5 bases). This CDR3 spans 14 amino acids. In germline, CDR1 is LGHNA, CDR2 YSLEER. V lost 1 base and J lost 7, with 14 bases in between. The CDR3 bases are TGCGCCAGCAGCCAAGGCCAGGGATCGGAAGAGCAGTACTTC. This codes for CASSQGQGSEEQYF.

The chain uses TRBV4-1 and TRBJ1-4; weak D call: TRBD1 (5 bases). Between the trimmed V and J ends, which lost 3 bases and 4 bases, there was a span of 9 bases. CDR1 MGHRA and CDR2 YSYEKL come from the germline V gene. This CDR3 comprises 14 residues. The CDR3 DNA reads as TGCGCCAGCAGCCAGACAGAAAGTAATGAAAAACTGTTTTTT. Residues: CASSQTESNEKLFF.

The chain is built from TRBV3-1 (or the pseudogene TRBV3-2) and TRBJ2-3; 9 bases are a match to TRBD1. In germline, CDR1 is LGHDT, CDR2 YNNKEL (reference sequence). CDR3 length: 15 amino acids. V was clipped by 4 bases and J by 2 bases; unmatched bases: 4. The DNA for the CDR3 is TGTGCCAGCAGCCTAGGACAGGGGTACACAGATACGCAGTATTTT. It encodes CASSLGQGYTDTQYF.